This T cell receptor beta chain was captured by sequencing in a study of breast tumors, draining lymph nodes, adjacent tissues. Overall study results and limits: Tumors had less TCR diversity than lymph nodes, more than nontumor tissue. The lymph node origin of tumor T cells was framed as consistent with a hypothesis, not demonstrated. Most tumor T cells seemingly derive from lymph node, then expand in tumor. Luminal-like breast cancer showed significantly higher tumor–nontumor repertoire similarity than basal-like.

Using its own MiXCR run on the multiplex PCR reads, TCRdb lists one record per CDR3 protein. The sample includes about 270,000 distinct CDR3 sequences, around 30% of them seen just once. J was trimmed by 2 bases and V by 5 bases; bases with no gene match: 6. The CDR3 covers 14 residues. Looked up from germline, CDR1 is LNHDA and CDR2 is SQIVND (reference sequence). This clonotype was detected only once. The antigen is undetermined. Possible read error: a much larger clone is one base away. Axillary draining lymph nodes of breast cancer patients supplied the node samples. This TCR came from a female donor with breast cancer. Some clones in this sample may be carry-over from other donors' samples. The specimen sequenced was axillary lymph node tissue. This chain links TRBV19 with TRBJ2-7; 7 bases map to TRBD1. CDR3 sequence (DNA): TGTGCCAGTAGTTTACAGGGGTGGCCCTACGAGCAGTACTTC. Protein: CASSLQGWPYEQYF.